A single sample gave rise to the 15 T cell receptor beta chains below, sequenced in a study of patients and donors after allogeneic stem cell transplantation. From the RT-PCR reads, TCRdb called clonotypes with MiXCR, one entry per CDR3 protein. The sample has 900,000 to 1,000,000 distinct CDR3 sequences, about a sixth seen once; the top ten hold around 6%. The sample comprised blood, either unsorted or a sorted T cell fraction (not recorded which). These receptors were collected from a human donor who was either an allogeneic HSCT recipient or a stem cell or donor lymphocyte infusion donor (not recorded which). It is not recorded whose cells these are; they may come from a transplant donor.

This rearrangement joins TRBV5-8 to TRBJ2-2, with 9 bases matching TRBD1. Germline V lookup: CDR1 SGHTS, CDR2 YDEGEE. Germline trimming cut 6 bases from V and 5 bases from J; bases unmatched to any gene: 11. This CDR3 region has 16 residues. The CDR3 is CASKSTGGAGTGELFF. CDR3 nucleotides: TGTGCCAGCAAATCAACAGGGGGCGCGGGGACCGGGGAGCTGTTTTTT.

The CDR3 here is CASSVSVKTGELFF. The CDR3 coding sequence is TGTGCCAGCAGCGTATCGGTGAAGACCGGGGAGCTGTTTTTT. V gene TRBV9 combines with J gene TRBJ2-2; D uncertain. The V and J ends lost 1 base and 5 bases respectively, with 9 bases between them. CDR3 length: 14 amino acids. Germline V gene sequence: CDR1 SGDLS, CDR2 YYNGEE.

The gene calls are TRBV20-1 and TRBJ2-1; TRBD1 matches 10 bases. The length of the CDR3 is 14 residues. From germline, CDR1 is DFQATT and CDR2 SNEGSKA (reference sequence). Trimming removed 6 bases from V and 7 bases from J; junction bases left unmatched: 9. CDR3 nucleotide sequence: TGCAGTGCCGCGTGGGGGACAGGGGAGAATGAGCAGTTCTTC. Translating it yields CSAAWGTGENEQFF.

The chain is built from TRBV4-3 and TRBJ1-1, with D tentatively TRBD1 (5 bases). The CDR3 has 15 residues. Trimming shortened V by 0 bases and J by 2 bases, and 10 bases separated the two germline ends. Germline loops: CDR1 LGHNA, CDR2 YSLEER. CDR3 loop: CASSQDKQANTEAFF. The CDR3 nucleotides are TGCGCCAGCAGCCAAGATAAACAGGCAAACACTGAAGCTTTCTTT.

The J gene is TRBJ2-7, the V gene TRBV27; D uncertain. The CDR3 consists of 13 residues. The V end was cut by 2 bases, the J end by 3 bases, with 8 bases between. Per the germline V gene, CDR1 is MNHEY and CDR2 is SMNVEV (reference sequence). For the CDR3, the DNA is TGTGCCAGCAGTTTAAGGCTGAACTACGAGCAGTACTTC. Translation gives CASSLRLNYEQYF.

This clonotype was observed a handful of times. The chain is built from TRBV5-1 and TRBJ1-2; weak D call: TRBD1 (5 bases). Germline CDR1 is SGHRS and CDR2 is YFSETQ. This CDR3 spans 13 amino acids. Trimming left V 2 bases short and J 4 bases short, with 9 bases between. The CDR3 protein is CASSFEGTYGYTF. CDR3 in DNA: TGCGCCAGCAGCTTTGAGGGGACCTATGGCTACACCTTC.

This clonotype was observed a handful of times. The genes are TRBV5-1 and TRBJ2-1, with 10 bases aligning to TRBD2. The V gene end was trimmed by 4 bases and the J gene end by 6 bases; junction bases not matched to a gene: 13. This CDR3 is 17 amino acids long. CDR1 is SGHRS and CDR2 is YFSETQ in the germline V gene. The CDR3 nucleotides read TGCGCCAGCAGCGTGGAGTTTCCGAGGACTAGCGGCAATGAGCAGTTCTTC. Encoded protein: CASSVEFPRTSGNEQFF.

This clonotype has a handful of counts. DNA for the CDR3: TGTGCCAGCAGTTTCCACCCAGCGGCGTCCACTGAAGCTTTCTTT. Translated: CASSFHPAASTEAFF. This sequence joins TRBV6-5 and TRBJ1-1, with D uncertain. The CDR3 is 15 residues long. Trimming pared 4 bases from V and 4 bases from J, leaving 16 bases between. Germline loops: CDR1 MNHEY, CDR2 SVGAGI.

The chain has TRBV12-3 or TRBV12-4 and TRBJ2-2; 11 bases map to TRBD1. The CDR3 consists of 15 residues. The ends lost 4 bases at V and 6 bases at J; junction bases unmatched: 4. The CDR3 sequence: CASSSPDRGPGELFF. CDR3 DNA: TGTGCCAGCAGTTCCCCGGACAGGGGGCCCGGGGAGCTGTTTTTT.

This clonotype was detected a few times. The rearrangement links TRBV4-1 to TRBJ2-3; no firm D call. Trimming left V 0 bases short and J 0 bases short, with 7 bases between. Germline V lookup: CDR1 MGHRA, CDR2 YSYEKL. The CDR3 is 15 residues long. CDR3 region: CASSQDWASTDTQYF. The CDR3 DNA follows: TGCGCCAGCAGCCAAGATTGGGCGAGCACAGATACGCAGTATTTT.

This rearrangement joins TRBV6-6 to TRBJ1-2; no firm D call. The germline V and J ends were trimmed by 2 bases and 0 bases, with 4 bases remaining between them. CDR1 and CDR2 (germline): MNHNY, SVGAGI (reference sequence). CDR3 length: 13 residues. CDR3 sequence (DNA): TGTGCCAGCAGTTACGGGGCTAACTATGGCTACACCTTC. This gives the protein CASSYGANYGYTF.

This clonotype showed up just a few times. The V gene is TRBV7-2, the J gene TRBJ2-2; D unclear. The CDR3 extends over 16 amino acids. The germline V and J ends were trimmed by 5 bases and 5 bases, with 18 bases remaining between them. CDR1 and CDR2 (germline): SGHTA, FQGNSA. This chain's CDR3 is CASSQNLGVETGELFF. For the CDR3, the DNA is TGTGCCAGCAGCCAAAATTTAGGTGTAGAGACCGGGGAGCTGTTTTTT. The variable domain in full, with the rest retrieved from reference TRBV7-2 and TRBJ2-2, is GAGVSQSPSNKVTEKGKDVELRCDPISGHTALYWYRQSLGQGLEFLIYFQGNSAPDKSGLPSDRFSAERTGGSVSTLTIQRTQQEDSAVYLCASSQNLGVETGELFFGEGSRLTVL.

This clonotype was detected only a few times. This chain connects TRBV12-3 or TRBV12-4 to TRBJ2-7; a weak D match, TRBD1 (5 bases). The CDR3 consists of 12 residues. V lost 3 bases to trimming and J lost 6 bases, with 9 bases between them. The CDR3 loop is CASSLTVSEQYF. DNA of the CDR3: TGTGCCAGCAGTTTGACAGTATCCGAGCAGTACTTC.

This chain uses TRBV6-2 or TRBV6-3 with TRBJ2-7, with 9 bases matching TRBD1. Germline V gene sequence: CDR1 MNHEY, CDR2 SVGEGT. This CDR3 region has 12 residues. The V gene end was trimmed by 6 bases and the J gene end by 12 bases; junction bases not matched to a gene: 9. CDR3 region: CASSRQGEVLYF. The DNA of the CDR3 is TGTGCCAGCAGCCGACAGGGGGAAGTTTTGTACTTC.

This clonotype was counted between two and nine times. The chain uses TRBV4-2 and TRBJ2-7, with D maybe TRBD1 (5 bases). Trimming cost V 8 bases and J 1 base, with 9 bases left between them. The CDR3 is 12 amino acids. Germline CDR1 reads LGHNA; CDR2 reads YNFKEQ. DNA for the CDR3: TGTGCCAGCGCACGACAGTCCTACGAGCAGTACTTC. Encoded protein: CASARQSYEQYF.